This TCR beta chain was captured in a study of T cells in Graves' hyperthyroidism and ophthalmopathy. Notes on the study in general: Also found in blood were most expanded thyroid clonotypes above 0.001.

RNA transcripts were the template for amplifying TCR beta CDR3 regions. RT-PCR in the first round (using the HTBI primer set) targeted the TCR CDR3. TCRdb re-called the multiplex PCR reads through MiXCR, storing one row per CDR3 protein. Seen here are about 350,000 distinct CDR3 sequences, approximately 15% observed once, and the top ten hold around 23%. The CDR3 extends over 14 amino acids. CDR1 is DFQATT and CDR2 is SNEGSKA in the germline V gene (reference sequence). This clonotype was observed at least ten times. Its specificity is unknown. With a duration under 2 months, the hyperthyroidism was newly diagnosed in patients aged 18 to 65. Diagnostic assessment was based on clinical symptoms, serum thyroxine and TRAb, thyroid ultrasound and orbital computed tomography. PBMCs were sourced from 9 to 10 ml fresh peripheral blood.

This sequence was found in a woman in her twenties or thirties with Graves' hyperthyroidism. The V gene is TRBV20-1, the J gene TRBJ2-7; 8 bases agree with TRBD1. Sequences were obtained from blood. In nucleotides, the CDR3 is TGCACCCGGGACAGGTGTGAAATCCTACGCGAGCAGTACTTC. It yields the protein CTRDRCEILREQYF.